The rows below give T cell receptor beta chains drawn from one sample of a study of T cell responses to AZD1222 COVID-19 vaccine. Sequencing used immunoSEQ multiplex PCR; TCRdb keeps in-frame clones, though not all of them. The sample shows 85,000 to 90,000 clones, roughly nine tenths of them seen only once. This specimen consisted of peripheral blood, obtained on day 0 of AZD1222 vaccination. The source of these receptors is an adult in good health. Each CDR3 is given with its conserved first and last residue. A D gene is named only where the DNA matches it firmly. Not every row has a clone size; where given, it reads once, few, many or a size class.

clone_size d_call j_call cdr3_length v_call cdr3_aa cdr3_nt
. . TRBJ2-3 14 TRBV5-1 CASSLQGIVDTQYF TGCGCCAGCAGCTTGCAGGGTATTGTAGATACGCAGTATTTT
. . TRBJ1-3 14 TRBV5-6 CASSLYGSGNTIYF TGTGCCAGCAGCTTGTACGGCTCTGGAAACACCATATATTTT
. TRBD1 TRBJ2-3 16 TRBV19 CASSRGTVPLGDTQYF TGTGCCAGTAGTAGGGGGACAGTCCCCCTGGGAGATACGCAGTATTTT
. . TRBJ1-1 15 TRBV7-8 CASSLVRGGDTEAFF TGTGCCAGCAGCCTAGTGAGGGGAGGGGACACTGAAGCTTTCTTT
. TRBD2 TRBJ2-1 19 TRBV7-3 CASSLRRTSGGGSHNEQFF TGTGCCAGCAGCTTACGCCGGACTAGCGGGGGAGGGTCACACAATGAGCAGTTCTTC
. TRBD2 TRBJ2-2 16 TRBV14 CASSQPGTSDTGELFF TGTGCCAGCAGCCAACCCGGGACTAGCGACACCGGGGAGCTGTTTTTT
. . TRBJ2-1 11 TRBV6-5 CASGLYNEQFF TGTGCCAGCGGACTCTACAATGAGCAGTTCTTC
. . TRBJ2-3 14 TRBV29-1 CSVEADSSTDTQYF TGCAGCGTTGAGGCGGACTCTAGCACAGATACGCAGTATTTT
. . TRBJ2-7 12 TRBV5-1 CASSEGNYEQYF TGCGCCAGCAGCGAGGGTAATTACGAGCAGTACTTC
. . TRBJ1-4 15 TRBV27 CASSLAGTPNEKLFF TGTGCCAGCAGTCTTGCCGGGACCCCTAATGAAAAACTGTTTTTT
. . TRBJ1-3 12 TRBV25-1 CASSAAGNTIYF TGTGCCAGCAGTGCCGCCGGAAACACCATATATTTT
. TRBD1 TRBJ2-7 16 TRBV4-1 CASSQSAGTGDHEQYF TGCGCCAGCAGCCAGTCGGCCGGGACAGGGGACCACGAGCAGTACTTC
. . TRBJ1-1 12 TRBV28 CASSLQNTEAFF TGTGCCAGCAGTTTACAGAACACTGAAGCTTTCTTT
. TRBD1 TRBJ2-7 13 TRBV7-2 CASSPGQSYEQYF TGTGCCAGCAGCCCGGGACAGTCCTACGAGCAGTACTTC
few . TRBJ1-6 15 TRBV28 CASLWRGEELSPLHF TGTGCCAGCCTTTGGCGGGGGGAGGAGCTTTCACCCCTCCACTTT
. TRBD2 TRBJ2-2 14 TRBV28 CASRWPSGGLKLFF TGTGCCAGCAGGTGGCCTAGCGGGGGGCTGAAGCTGTTTTTT
. . TRBJ2-7 12 TRBV11-2 CASSLVRYEQYF TGTGCCAGCAGCTTAGTTCGCTACGAGCAGTACTTC
. . TRBJ1-4 15 TRBV5-6 CASSEDPALNEKLFF TGTGCCAGCAGCGAGGACCCGGCTCTGAATGAAAAACTGTTTTTT
. . TRBJ1-6 15 TRBV27 CASSPSSPYNSPLHF TGTGCCAGCAGCCCCAGTTCCCCCTATAATTCACCCCTCCACTTT
. TRBD1 TRBJ1-6 16 TRBV2 CASRRDRGSYNSPLHF TGTGCCAGCAGAAGGGACAGGGGCTCCTATAATTCACCCCTCCACTTT
. . TRBJ1-4 16 TRBV14 CASSQRQAGVNEKLFF TGTGCCAGCAGCCAAAGACAGGCTGGGGTTAATGAAAAACTGTTTTTT
. TRBD1 TRBJ1-1 14 TRBV19 CASSFRGMNTGAFF TGTGCCAGTAGTTTCAGGGGGATGAACACTGGAGCTTTCTTT
. TRBD2 TRBJ2-7 12 TRBV12-3/TRBV12-4 CASRLGRREQYF TGTGCCAGCAGGCTCGGGAGGAGAGAGCAGTACTTC
. TRBD2 TRBJ2-7 16 TRBV9 CASSMGLADPRYEQYF TGTGCCAGCAGCATGGGACTAGCGGATCCGCGCTACGAGCAGTACTTC
. TRBD1 TRBJ2-1 16 TRBV3-1/TRBV3-2 CASSQDSGGDYNEQFF TGTGCCAGCAGCCAAGATTCAGGGGGTGATTACAATGAGCAGTTCTTC
. . TRBJ2-1 11 TRBV19 CARPLGRKQFF TGTGCCCGACCCCTTGGGAGGAAGCAGTTCTTC
. . TRBJ2-1 14 TRBV25-1 CASSDGGSYNEQFF TGTGCCAGCAGTGATGGGGGGTCCTACAATGAGCAGTTCTTC
. . TRBJ2-1 15 TRBV9 CASSVGQGGWFEQFF TGTGCCAGCAGCGTAGGGCAGGGGGGTTGGTTTGAGCAGTTCTTC
. . TRBJ1-1 13 TRBV11-2 CASSSDMNTEAFF TGTGCCAGCAGCTCAGACATGAACACTGAAGCTTTCTTT
. TRBD1 TRBJ2-5 15 TRBV6-5 CASSKPGQGWETQYF TGTGCCAGCAGTAAACCGGGACAGGGTTGGGAGACCCAGTACTTC
. . TRBJ1-1 15 TRBV19 CASSSPGRINTEAFF TGTGCCAGTAGTAGTCCGGGACGGATCAACACTGAAGCTTTCTTT
. TRBD1 TRBJ2-7 14 TRBV28 CASSSGQGVYEQYF TGTGCCAGCAGTTCGGGACAGGGAGTCTACGAGCAGTACTTC
. . TRBJ2-7 13 TRBV24-1 CATRRDGRSEQYF TGTGCCACCAGACGGGACGGGCGGAGCGAGCAGTACTTC
. . TRBJ1-1 12 TRBV4-2 CASSQGLTEAFF TGTGCCAGCAGCCAGGGTTTGACTGAAGCTTTCTTT
. . TRBJ2-3 15 TRBV27 CASSPRALSTDTQYF TGTGCCAGCAGCCCCAGGGCCCTCAGCACAGATACGCAGTATTTT
. . TRBJ1-1 13 TRBV2 CASREQRNTEAFF TGTGCCAGCAGAGAACAGCGGAACACTGAAGCTTTCTTT
. . TRBJ1-5 14 TRBV2 CASKGHKGNQPQHF TGTGCCAGCAAAGGCCACAAGGGCAATCAGCCCCAGCATTTT
once . TRBJ1-1 15 TRBV6-1 CASSDAAAANTEAFF TGTGCCAGCAGTGACGCAGCCGCGGCGAACACTGAAGCTTTCTTT
. . TRBJ1-2 13 TRBV27 CASGTTSSYGYTF TGTGCCAGCGGCACCACGTCCAGCTATGGCTACACCTTC
. . TRBJ1-6 16 TRBV28 CASSFLTQGINSPLHF TGTGCCAGCAGTTTCCTCACACAGGGAATTAATTCACCCCTCCACTTT
few . TRBJ1-4 14 TRBV5-4 CASSLGQENEKLFF TGTGCCAGCAGCTTGGGACAGGAAAATGAAAAACTGTTTTTT
once . TRBJ2-7 15 TRBV5-5 CASSFVSGTSYEQYF TGTGCCAGCAGCTTTGTATCGGGGACCTCCTACGAGCAGTACTTC